These 28 T cell receptor beta chains share one sample of origin, sequenced in a study of blood T cell repertoires in COVID-19. Libraries were prepared by immunoSEQ multiplex PCR; TCRdb keeps only in-frame clonotypes and omits some of them. Of 65,000 to 85,000 clones in the sample, about 83% are singletons; the top ten hold approximately 5.3%. The sequenced sample was peripheral blood. The receptors come from a man in his forties or fifties with active COVID-19.

The gene calls are TRBV7-3 and TRBJ2-7, with TRBD2 matching over 10 bases. The germline gives CDR1 SGHTA, CDR2 FQGTGA. Trimming took 5 bases from V and 4 from J; bases not matched to a gene: 5. This CDR3 comprises 14 residues. In DNA, the CDR3 is TGTGCCAGCAGCCCTTCGACTAGCGGGTACGAGCAGTACTTC. Protein product: CASSPSTSGYEQYF.

Only a few counts were recorded for this clone. The genes are TRBV18 and TRBJ2-3, with D perhaps matching TRBD2 (7 bases). CDR1 and CDR2 from the germline V gene are KGHSH and LQKENI. V lost 0 bases, J lost 1 base, and 14 bases lay in between. This CDR3 comprises 17 residues. The CDR3 region has the DNA TGTGCCAGCTCACCACCGGCGGGGGCCATTGGCACAGATACGCAGTATTTT. Its translation is CASSPPAGAIGTDTQYF.

This clone was detected a few times. The chain carries TRBV10-3 and TRBJ1-5; D is possibly TRBD1 (5 bases). V was pared by 5 bases and J by 3 bases, with 11 bases between. Germline loops: CDR1 ENHRY, CDR2 SYGVKD. The CDR3 runs to 14 residues. The CDR3 bases are TGTGCCATCAGTCAGGGTGCTTACAATCAGCCCCAGCATTTT. Encoded protein: CAISQGAYNQPQHF.

V and J are TRBV7-6 and TRBJ2-1; 9 bases agree with TRBD2. Per germline, CDR1 SGHVS and CDR2 FNYEAQ. The CDR3 has 15 amino acids. V lost 6 bases and J lost 7; bases outside the gene matches: 10. As DNA, the CDR3 is TGTGCCAGCAGACCTGATGCGGGAGGGATTAATGAGCAGTTCTTC. It encodes CASRPDAGGINEQFF.

The chain combines TRBV7-3 with TRBJ1-2; the D gene is possibly TRBD1 (6 bases). From germline, CDR1 is SGHTA and CDR2 FQGTGA. V dropped 5 bases and J dropped 8 bases, with 18 bases sitting between them. CDR3 length: 14 residues. The CDR3 sequence is CASSPMAGARGYTF. DNA for the CDR3: TGTGCCAGCAGCCCCATGGCAGGGGCGAGGGGCTACACCTTC.

The chain joins TRBV10-1 to TRBJ1-4, with D uncertain. V lost 4 bases and J lost 8, with 17 bases in between. The CDR3 extends over 15 amino acids. Germline V gene lookup returns CDR1 WNHNN and CDR2 SYGVQD (reference sequence). CDR3 coding DNA: TGCGCCAGCAGTGCCTCCGGGAGACCGTCGGAAAAACTGTTTTTT. It translates to CASSASGRPSEKLFF.

This chain connects TRBV6-2 or TRBV6-3 to TRBJ2-5, with 12 bases lining up with TRBD2. Germline V gene lookup returns CDR1 MNHEY and CDR2 SVGEGT. The V gene end was trimmed by 6 bases and the J gene end by 3 bases; junction bases not matched to a gene: 11. The CDR3 has 17 amino acids. The CDR3, as DNA: TGTGCCAGCAGCACCCTTGGGCTAGCGGGAGGGAAAGAGACCCAGTACTTC. This translates into CASSTLGLAGGKETQYF.

This chain links TRBV2 with TRBJ1-3; 10 bases are a match to TRBD1. The germline CDR1 and CDR2 sequences are SNHLY and FYNNEI. V dropped 4 bases and J dropped 4; count of bases not matched to a gene: 7. This CDR3 is 16 amino acids long. CDR3 sequence reads: CASSGTGGGGGNTIYF. CDR3 DNA sequence: TGTGCCAGCAGTGGGACAGGGGGTGGAGGCGGAAACACCATATATTTT.

V is TRBV18 and J is TRBJ1-2, with 10 bases fitting TRBD1. J lost 4 bases, V lost 6 bases, and 17 bases had no gene match. This CDR3 is built from 18 residues. Germline V gives CDR1 KGHSH, CDR2 LQKENI. CDR3 sequence (DNA): TGTGCCAGCTCCCCCCCCCGGGGACAGGGGATCCTATCCTATGGCTACACCTTC. It yields the protein CASSPPRGQGILSYGYTF.

A single count supports this clone. V is TRBV19 and J is TRBJ1-3; D perhaps matches TRBD1 (5 bases). V was trimmed by 8 bases and J by 0 bases, leaving 11 bases between them. The germline gives CDR1 LNHDA, CDR2 SQIVND (reference sequence). The CDR3 extends over 14 amino acids. CDR3: CASGYRNSGNTIYF. In DNA form, the CDR3 reads TGTGCCAGTGGCTACAGGAACTCTGGAAACACCATATATTTT.

CDR3 in amino acids: CAISDNRERDTQYF. The CDR3 region has the DNA TGTGCCATCAGCGATAACAGGGAGCGAGATACGCAGTATTTT. V usage is TRBV10-3 and J usage is TRBJ2-3, with a tentative D call TRBD1 (6 bases). Trimming left V 6 bases short and J 5 bases short, with 15 bases between. This CDR3 comprises 14 residues. The germline CDR1 and CDR2 sequences are ENHRY and SYGVKD.

The rearrangement uses TRBV10-3 and TRBJ2-1, with 10 positions matching TRBD1. Germline trimming cut 6 bases from V and 4 bases from J; bases unmatched to any gene: 9. Germline V gives CDR1 ENHRY, CDR2 SYGVKD. This CDR3 has 16 residues. The CDR3 is CAISYGPGQGYNEQFF. CDR3 in DNA: TGTGCCATCAGCTACGGCCCGGGACAGGGGTACAATGAGCAGTTCTTC.

The V call is TRBV9, the J call TRBJ2-5; tentative D call: TRBD2 (6 bases). The V end lost 3 bases, the J end lost 0 bases, and 12 bases lay between the germline ends. The germline gives CDR1 SGDLS, CDR2 YYNGEE. The CDR3 has 15 residues. CDR3 loop: CASSAQGLYQETQYF. In DNA form, the CDR3 reads TGTGCCAGCAGCGCCCAGGGACTGTACCAAGAGACCCAGTACTTC.

This sequence joins TRBV14 and TRBJ1-1; D is uncertain. V lost 0 bases and J 4 bases, leaving 9 bases between the germline ends. The germline CDR1 and CDR2 sequences are SGHDN and FVKESK. This CDR3 has 14 residues. CDR3 in amino acids: CASSQELSSTEAFF. In DNA form, the CDR3 reads TGTGCCAGCAGCCAAGAACTTTCGAGCACTGAAGCTTTCTTT.

The chain carries TRBV9 and TRBJ1-2, with TRBD1 identical over 8 bases. Per germline, CDR1 SGDLS and CDR2 YYNGEE. Trimming at V came to 3 bases and at J to 4 bases, leaving 14 bases not matched to a gene. The CDR3 sequence is 17 residues long. In DNA, the CDR3 is TGTGCCAGCAGCGGGAACAGGGGGTGGGATGAAGGCTATGGCTACACCTTC. Translating it yields CASSGNRGWDEGYGYTF.

The chain is built from TRBV27 and TRBJ2-1; D unclear. The V and J ends lost 6 bases and 5 bases respectively, with 11 bases between them. There are 13 residues in the CDR3. From germline, CDR1 is MNHEY and CDR2 SMNVEV (reference sequence). This CDR3 reads CASSPPNNNEQFF. The CDR3 DNA reads as TGTGCCAGCAGCCCCCCTAATAACAATGAGCAGTTCTTC.

This chain uses TRBV6-1 with TRBJ1-1; D unclear. V lost 1 base, J lost 0 bases, and 9 bases lay in between. Germline CDR1 and CDR2: MNHNS and SASEGT. The CDR3 consists of 15 residues. The CDR3 DNA is TGTGCCAGCAGTGAAGGTCATGGGCTGAACACTGAAGCTTTCTTT. It yields the protein CASSEGHGLNTEAFF.

This chain uses TRBV24-1 with TRBJ1-2; 10 bases match TRBD1. Germline lookup yields CDR1 KGHDR and CDR2 SFDVKD. The V gene end was trimmed by 5 bases and the J gene end by 4 bases; junction bases not matched to a gene: 3. This CDR3 spans 14 amino acids. The DNA for the CDR3 is TGTGCCACCAGTGCGGGACAGGGGATCTATGGCTACACCTTC. Its protein is CATSAGQGIYGYTF.

The chain joins TRBV6-2 or TRBV6-3 to TRBJ2-7; perhaps TRBD2 as D (5 bases). Trimming removed 4 bases from V and 6 bases from J, with 16 bases in between. CDR3 size: 14 residues. Germline CDR1 and CDR2: MNHEY and SVGEGT. As DNA, the CDR3 is TGTGCCAGCAGTTTGTGGACTCCGGTGCCCGAGCAGTACTTC. This encodes CASSLWTPVPEQYF.

V is TRBV6-4 and J is TRBJ2-6, with D perhaps matching TRBD1 (5 bases). The CDR3 contains 15 residues. CDR1 is MRHNA, CDR2 SNTAGT, per germline. Deletions cut 6 bases from V and 1 base from J, with 10 bases between. CDR3 protein: CASRPQGSGANVLTF. In DNA form, the CDR3 reads TGTGCCAGCAGGCCCCAGGGATCTGGGGCCAACGTCCTGACTTTC.

This clone was detected only a few times. The rearrangement joins TRBV9 to TRBJ1-2; TRBD1 aligns across 7 bases. CDR3 length equals 17 residues. The germline CDR1 and CDR2 sequences are SGDLS and YYNGEE. V lost 4 bases to trimming and J lost 5 bases; unmatched junction nucleotides: 17. CDR3 loop: CASSQSLGGAGPYGYTF. In nucleotides, the CDR3 is TGTGCCAGCAGCCAATCCCTAGGGGGCGCGGGCCCTTATGGCTACACCTTC. Full variable domain (remainder filled in from reference TRBV9 and TRBJ1-2): DSGVTQTPKHLITATGQRVTLRCSPRSGDLSVYWYQQSLDQGLQFLIQYYNGEERAKGNILERFSAQQFPDLHSELNLSSLELGDSALYFCASSQSLGGAGPYGYTFGSGTRLTVV.

The rearrangement links TRBV28 to TRBJ1-2; no clear D. Germline CDR1 MDHEN, CDR2 SYDVKM. Trimming removed 6 bases at V and 6 bases at J, with 5 bases between. CDR3 length equals 10 residues. The chain's CDR3 is CASSRNGYTF. The CDR3 nucleotides read TGTGCCAGCAGCAGGAATGGCTACACCTTC.

The V gene is TRBV19, the J gene TRBJ2-7; possible D gene TRBD2, 5 bases. Germline V CDR1 and CDR2: LNHDA, SQIVND (reference sequence). The CDR3 covers 13 residues. V was shortened by 8 bases and J by 2 bases, with 13 bases between the two germline ends. The CDR3 sequence is CASSGINAYEQYF. The CDR3 bases are TGTGCCAGTTCCGGGATCAACGCCTACGAGCAGTACTTC.

The chain joins TRBV4-1 to TRBJ1-4; D gene ambiguous. CDR1 and CDR2 (germline): MGHRA, YSYEKL. The germline V and J ends were trimmed by 1 base and 5 bases, with 11 bases remaining between them. The CDR3 spans 15 residues. The CDR3: CASSQVQEPNEKLFF. CDR3 DNA: TGCGCCAGCAGCCAAGTCCAGGAACCAAATGAAAAACTGTTTTTT.

The chain combines TRBV12-5 with TRBJ2-1, with 7 bases aligning to TRBD1. Germline CDR1 and CDR2: LGHNT and FRNRAP. The CDR3 consists of 18 residues. Trimming cost V 0 bases and J 8 bases; bases outside gene matches: 16. CDR3 sequence: CASGLVKRQGSMPHEQFF. The CDR3 DNA reads as TGTGCTAGTGGTTTGGTAAAGAGACAGGGTAGCATGCCTCATGAGCAGTTCTTC.

The chain is built from TRBV6-5 and TRBJ2-5, with 8 bases aligning to TRBD2. The J segment lost 4 bases and the V segment lost 2 bases, leaving 6 bases of the junction unmatched. Germline loops: CDR1 MNHEY, CDR2 SVGAGI. The CDR3 totals 15 residues. The CDR3 DNA follows: TGTGCCAGCAGTTACGCCTCGGGAGGGCGAGAGACCCAGTACTTC. It yields the protein CASSYASGGRETQYF.

CDR3 in DNA: TGCAGCGTTGCTCAGGGGGGCTATGGCTACACCTTC. As protein: CSVAQGGYGYTF. V usage is TRBV29-1 and J usage is TRBJ1-2, with TRBD1 matching 7 bases. CDR1 and CDR2 (germline): SQVTM, ANQGSEA. The junction had 3 bases not matched to a gene; V was cut back by 4 bases and J by 4 bases. There are 12 residues in the CDR3.

This chain joins TRBV11-3 and TRBJ2-7; TRBD2 is a possible D gene (5 bases). CDR1 and CDR2 from the germline V gene are SGHNT and YENEEA. The CDR3 has 18 amino acids. V was cut by 5 bases and J by 3 bases, with 26 bases left in between. The CDR3 region is CASSRAPRGFAGFYEQYF. CDR3 sequence (DNA): TGTGCCAGCAGCCGAGCCCCACGAGGGTTTGCGGGTTTCTACGAGCAGTACTTC.